These T cell receptor beta chains were read from a single sample in a study of T-cell reconstitution after alpha-beta-depleted transplantation in children. TCRdb redid the calling of the PCR reads with MiXCR, one entry per CDR3 protein. The table shows around 500,000 distinct CDR3 sequences, with more than 20% occurring only once. The material was PBMCs, mostly from graft donor cells, obtained 360 days after TCRalphabeta/CD19-depleted stem cell transplant. The receptor set was obtained from a boy in the first two years of life who had a stem cell transplant for acute myeloid leukemia, so the T cells may come from the graft donor. Each CDR3 is given with its conserved first and last residue. Fields, in order: CDR3 protein, CDR3 DNA, V gene, D gene, J gene, clone size. The D gene is left open where the match is weak. Clone size is stated in some rows and not others, as once, few, many or a class when expanded.

CSAHGQALYSNQPQHF TGCAGTGCTCATGGCCAGGCGCTTTATAGCAATCAGCCCCAGCATTTT TRBV20-1 NA TRBJ1-5 NA
CSATGLAGSLSYEQYF TGCAGTGCTACAGGACTAGCTGGCTCGCTATCCTACGAGCAGTACTTC TRBV20-1 TRBD2 TRBJ2-7 few
CASSVRQGAADEQFF TGTGCCAGCAGCGTAAGACAGGGGGCGGCCGATGAGCAGTTCTTC TRBV11-1 TRBD1 TRBJ2-1 NA
CASRGGQGYNSPLHF TGTGCCAGCAGGGGCGGACAGGGCTATAATTCACCCCTCCACTTT TRBV7-9 TRBD1 TRBJ1-6 NA
CSATDRVGGYTF TGCAGTGCCACAGACAGGGTTGGTGGCTACACCTTC TRBV20-1 TRBD1 TRBJ1-2 NA
CASSHRQFRETQYF TGTGCCAGCAGCCACCGACAGTTTCGAGAGACCCAGTACTTC TRBV7-2 NA TRBJ2-5 few
CASSSPGYDKNIQYF TGCGCCAGCAGCTCCCCAGGGTACGACAAAAACATTCAGTACTTC TRBV5-1 NA TRBJ2-4 few
CSARVQRGGPVDTQYF TGCAGTGCTAGAGTGCAGCGGGGGGGCCCCGTAGATACGCAGTATTTT TRBV20-1 TRBD2 TRBJ2-3 few
CASSLLTLNTEAFF TGTGCCAGCAGCTTACTCACGCTTAACACTGAAGCTTTCTTT TRBV11-1 NA TRBJ1-1 NA
CATSGGPSYEQYF TGTGCCACCAGCGGGGGGCCCTCCTACGAGCAGTACTTC TRBV24-1 NA TRBJ2-7 many
CASSRGTGAFSYEQYF TGTGCCAGCTCACGAGGGACAGGGGCTTTCTCCTACGAGCAGTACTTC TRBV18 TRBD1 TRBJ2-7 once
CSAGHYNEQFF TGCAGTGCGGGGCACTACAATGAGCAGTTCTTC TRBV20-1 NA TRBJ2-1 many
CASSWSGGTGELFF TGTGCCAGCAGTTGGAGCGGGGGCACCGGGGAGCTGTTTTTT TRBV6-5 TRBD2 TRBJ2-2 few
CASRRDEETQYF TGTGCCAGCAGACGGGACGAAGAGACCCAGTACTTC TRBV12-3/TRBV12-4 NA TRBJ2-5 few
CSVYIGPNTGELFF TGCAGTGTGTATATCGGACCGAACACCGGGGAGCTGTTTTTT TRBV20-1 NA TRBJ2-2 few
CASSLDRGGDIQYF TGCGCCAGCAGCTTGGACAGGGGGGGAGACATTCAGTACTTC TRBV5-1 NA TRBJ2-4 NA
CAISPGQISYEQYF TGTGCCATCAGTCCGGGACAGATTTCCTACGAGCAGTACTTC TRBV10-3 TRBD1 TRBJ2-7 NA
CASSRDGGNLDMNTEAFF TGTGCCAGCTCACGGGACGGGGGAAATTTAGACATGAACACTGAAGCTTTCTTT TRBV18 NA TRBJ1-1 NA
CASSHWTGAPLGELFF TGTGCCAGCAGCCATTGGACAGGGGCGCCTTTGGGGGAGCTGTTTTTT TRBV4-2 TRBD1 TRBJ2-2 few
CATSRGRESYNEQFF TGCGCCACCAGTCGAGGGAGGGAGTCCTACAATGAGCAGTTCTTC TRBV5-1 TRBD2 TRBJ2-1 few
CASSYAPGNQPQHF TGTGCCAGCAGTTACGCCCCAGGGAATCAGCCCCAGCATTTT TRBV6-5 NA TRBJ1-5 NA
CASLDSLDYEQYF TGTGCCAGTCTAGACAGTCTTGACTACGAGCAGTACTTC TRBV19 NA TRBJ2-7 few
CATSARRENGGELFF TGTGCCACCAGCGCGAGAAGGGAGAACGGGGGGGAGCTGTTTTTT TRBV15 NA TRBJ2-2 many
CSVRGTGTAYEQYF TGCAGCGTTCGTGGGACAGGGACGGCCTACGAGCAGTACTTC TRBV29-1 TRBD1 TRBJ2-7 many
CASSLALRTMASPLHF TGTGCCAGCAGCTTAGCCCTTCGGACAATGGCGTCACCCCTCCACTTT TRBV7-9 NA TRBJ1-6 few